Below, 7 T cell receptor beta chains from the same sample are listed, as sequenced in a study of T cell changes during pregnancy in multiple sclerosis (dated by TCRdb to the late 2010s). The library was prepared using the immunoSEQ multiplex PCR assay. TCRdb took over this immuneACCESS table, retaining in-frame rearrangements with V and J assigned. Such tables are incomplete; in checked studies, under half of the missing clones stem from an unresolved V gene, and the remainder is unexplained. This sample gives fewer than 55,000 clones in total; roughly 92% of them show up just once. The ten largest clonotypes hold 1% to 1.5% of the sample. The sequencing input was peripheral blood. The receptors here all came from a female donor with multiple sclerosis, enrolled in a pregnancy study.

This clone was counted a single time. The chain carries TRBV9 and TRBJ1-1; possibly TRBD1 for D (6 bases). CDR1 SGDLS and CDR2 YYNGEE come from the germline V gene. V dropped 4 bases and J dropped 4 bases, with 14 bases sitting between them. The CDR3 contains 14 residues. The CDR3 here is CASSLQGSFTEAFF. CDR3 nucleotides: TGTGCCAGCAGCCTTCAGGGGAGTTTCACTGAAGCTTTCTTT.

The chain couples TRBV28 to TRBJ1-5; the D gene is possibly TRBD1 (5 bases). Trimming took off 4 bases at V and 2 bases at J, with 15 bases between the two ends. The V gene's germline CDR1 is MDHEN and CDR2 SYDVKM. The CDR3 covers 16 residues. DNA of the CDR3: TGTGCCAGCAGTTCCCCCAGAGGGGCGGGCAATCAGCCCCAGCATTTT. It encodes CASSSPRGAGNQPQHF.

This chain connects TRBV30 to TRBJ1-5; no definite D call. The V and J ends lost 2 bases and 7 bases respectively, with 12 bases between them. CDR3 length: 13 amino acids. From germline, CDR1 is GTSNPN and CDR2 SVGIG (reference sequence). DNA of the CDR3: TGTGCCTGGAGTAAAGCGAGGGTCCAGCCCCAGCATTTT. This sequence encodes CAWSKARVQPQHF.

The chain joins TRBV2 to TRBJ2-1; 8 nucleotides line up with TRBD2. The junction had 14 bases not matched to a gene; V was cut back by 7 bases and J by 6 bases. Germline CDR1 and CDR2: SNHLY and FYNNEI. The CDR3 runs to 16 residues. The CDR3 reads CASKGPEAGAGNEQFF. CDR3 sequence (DNA): TGTGCCAGCAAAGGCCCTGAAGCGGGAGCGGGCAATGAGCAGTTCTTC.

This rearrangement joins TRBV5-6 to TRBJ2-7; 8 bases fit TRBD2. CDR1 and CDR2 (germline): SGHDT, YYEEEE. J gave up 3 bases and V 2 bases, and 7 bases lay outside the gene matches. CDR3 length equals 15 residues. The chain's CDR3 is CASSLGSGIFYEQYF. DNA of the CDR3: TGTGCCAGCAGCTTAGGTAGCGGGATCTTCTACGAGCAGTACTTC.

CDR3 sequence (DNA): TGTGCCAGCAGTGAGGCCGGGACTAGCGGGAGTAATGAGCAGTTCTTC. It encodes CASSEAGTSGSNEQFF. The chain joins TRBV6-4 to TRBJ2-1, with TRBD2 matching 14 bases. CDR3 size: 16 residues. Germline V lookup: CDR1 MRHNA, CDR2 SNTAGT. The V segment lost 3 bases and the J segment 7 bases; nucleotides outside the gene matches: 5.

The V call is TRBV10-3, the J call TRBJ1-2, with TRBD1 as a possible D gene (6 bases). Deletions cut 6 bases from V and 9 bases from J, with 20 bases between. CDR1 is ENHRY and CDR2 is SYGVKD in the germline V gene. This CDR3 is built from 14 residues. CDR3 DNA: TGTGCCATCAGGGAGGAGGGGGGGGCTGGTCGCTACACCTTC. Translated, it gives CAIREEGGAGRYTF.